This T cell receptor (beta chain) appears in the sequencing data of a study of Graves' ophthalmopathy and Graves' hyperthyroidism. There are many counts of this clonotype. The TCR beta CDR3 regions underwent amplification from RNA transcripts. HTBI primers served in a first-round RT-PCR, which a second-round multiplex PCR followed. Via MiXCR, TCRdb re-called the multiplex PCR reads, giving one row per CDR3 protein. The repertoire includes about 740,000 distinct CDR3 sequences, 40% of them detected once, and less than 55% sits in the top ten. CDR3 size: 13 residues. Deletions cut 5 bases from V and 8 bases from J, with 15 bases between.

This clonotype originated in an adult man with Graves' ophthalmopathy. The chain carries TRBV12-3 or TRBV12-4 and TRBJ1-2; no definite D call. The sample comprised peripheral blood. CDR3 sequence reads: CASSLRALGGYTF. CDR3 nucleotides: TGTGCCAGCAGTCTCCGAGCACTTGGGGGCTACACCTTC.